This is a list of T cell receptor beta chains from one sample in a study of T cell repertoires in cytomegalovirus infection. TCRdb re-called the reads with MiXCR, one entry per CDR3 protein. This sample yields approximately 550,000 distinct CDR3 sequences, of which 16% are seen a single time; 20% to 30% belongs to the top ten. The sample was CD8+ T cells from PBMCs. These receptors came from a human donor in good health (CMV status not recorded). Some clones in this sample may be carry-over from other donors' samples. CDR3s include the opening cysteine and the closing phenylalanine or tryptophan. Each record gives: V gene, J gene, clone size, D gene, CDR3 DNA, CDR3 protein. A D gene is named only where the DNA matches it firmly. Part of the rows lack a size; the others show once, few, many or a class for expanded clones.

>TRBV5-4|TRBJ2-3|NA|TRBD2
TGTGCCAGCAGCTTGGCTAGCGGGATTAGCACAGATACGCAGTATTTT
CASSLASGISTDTQYF
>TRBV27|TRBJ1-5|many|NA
TGTGCCAGCAGTTTACTTGGCAACAATCAGCCCCAGCATTTT
CASSLLGNNQPQHF
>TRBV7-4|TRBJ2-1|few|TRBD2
TGTGCCAGCAGCCCGACAGGGACCTCCGGGACTAGCGGGAGGGCCAGATACAATGAGCAGTTCTTC
CASSPTGTSGTSGRARYNEQFF
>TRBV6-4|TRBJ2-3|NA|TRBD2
TGTGCCAGCAGCCGAAGCGGGGAACCCACAGATACGACGTATTTT
CASSRSGEPTDTTYF
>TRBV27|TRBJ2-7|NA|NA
TGTGCCAGCAGTTTATTCCCTGGGGAAAGCTCCTACGAGCAGTACTTC
CASSLFPGESSYEQYF
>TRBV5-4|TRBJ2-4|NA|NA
TGTGCCAGCAGCTTCCGCCAGGGGAGTAACATTCAGTACTTC
CASSFRQGSNIQYF
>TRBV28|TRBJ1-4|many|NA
TGTGCCAGCAGTTTTCTCCTCGATGACGGGGGAAATGAAAAACTGTTTTTT
CASSFLLDDGGNEKLFF
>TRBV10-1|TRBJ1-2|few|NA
TGCGCCAGCAGTGCGACCCTGGGGGAAGACTATGGCTACACCTTC
CASSATLGEDYGYTF
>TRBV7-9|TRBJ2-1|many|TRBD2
TGTGCCAGCAGCCTCACTAGCGGGGGGGCCCTAGGAGTGTATGAGCAGTTCTTC
CASSLTSGGALGVYEQFF
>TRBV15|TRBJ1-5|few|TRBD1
TGTGCCACCAGTTATGGGACAGGGAGCAATCAGCCCCAGCATTTT
CATSYGTGSNQPQHF
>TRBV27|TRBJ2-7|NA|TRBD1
TGTGCCAGCAGTTTTTCAGGGGGCCCCTACGAGCAGTACTTC
CASSFSGGPYEQYF
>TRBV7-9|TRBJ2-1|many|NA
TGTGCCAGCACCCGCAATGAGCAGTTCTTC
CASTRNEQFF
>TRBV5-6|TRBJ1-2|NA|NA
TGTGCCAGCAGCCGGGACTCAAAAAACTATGGCTACACCTTC
CASSRDSKNYGYTF
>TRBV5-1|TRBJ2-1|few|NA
TGCGCCAGCAGCTTGGTACCGGGAGCGGATGAGCAGTTCTTC
CASSLVPGADEQFF
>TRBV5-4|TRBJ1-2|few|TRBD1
TGTGCCAGCAGCTTGCGGCAGGGGGCGAATCCAGCTAACTATGGCTACACCTTC
CASSLRQGANPANYGYTF
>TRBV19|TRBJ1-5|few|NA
TGTGCCAGTAGTATAGATTGGGGTCCTTTACAACTGCATTTT
CASSIDWGPLQLHF
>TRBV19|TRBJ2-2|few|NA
TGTGCCAGTAGTAATCGGGAAGTTGGGACCGGGGAGCTGTTTTTT
CASSNREVGTGELFF
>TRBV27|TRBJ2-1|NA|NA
TGTGCCAGCAGTTTATTCGGGGGCGCACCCTACAATGAGCAGTTCTTC
CASSLFGGAPYNEQFF
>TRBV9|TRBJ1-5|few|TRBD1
TGTGCCAGCAGCTACGGACAGGGCGATCAGCCCCAGCATTTT
CASSYGQGDQPQHF
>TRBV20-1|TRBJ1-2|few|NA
TGCAGTGCTAGTTCCGGGCGAGCTAACTATGGCTACACCTTC
CSASSGRANYGYTF
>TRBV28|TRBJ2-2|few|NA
TGTGCCAGCAGTTTATGGGGGAGAGGCACCGGGGAGCTGTTTTTT
CASSLWGRGTGELFF
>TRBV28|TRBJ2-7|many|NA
TGTGCCAGCAGTTTCCCCCTGGACGTGCCGTACGAGCAGTACTTC
CASSFPLDVPYEQYF
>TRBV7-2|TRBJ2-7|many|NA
TGTGCCAGCAGCTTCTCATCAAGATCTATCTCCTACGAGCAGTACTTC
CASSFSSRSISYEQYF
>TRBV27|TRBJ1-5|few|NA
TGTGCCAGCAGTTTATCCCTGGGGGGCAATCAGCCCCAGCATTTT
CASSLSLGGNQPQHF
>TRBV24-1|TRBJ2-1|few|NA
TGTGCCACCGGAACAGGATTTCCAGAGCAGTTCTTC
CATGTGFPEQFF
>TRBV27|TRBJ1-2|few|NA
TGTGCCAGCAGTTTGGGACGTCCAACCTTCCCTAACTATGGCTACACCTTC
CASSLGRPTFPNYGYTF
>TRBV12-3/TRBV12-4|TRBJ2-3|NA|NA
TGTGCCAGCAGAGTGGGTCCGGGCACAGATACGCAGTATTTT
CASRVGPGTDTQYF
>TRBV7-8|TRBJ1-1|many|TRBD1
TGTGCCAGCAGCCAACGGCCGGGACAGGCGGCTTTCTTT
CASSQRPGQAAFF
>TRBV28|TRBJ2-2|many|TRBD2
TGTGCCAGCAGTCCAGGACTAGCGGGAGGGCCTTCCGGGGAGCTGTTTTTT
CASSPGLAGGPSGELFF
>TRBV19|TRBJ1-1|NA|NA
TGTGCCAGTAGTTCCCACCGGGACACTCTGGAGGACACTGAAGCTTTCTTT
CASSSHRDTLEDTEAFF
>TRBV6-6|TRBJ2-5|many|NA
TGTGCCAGCATCCGCACAACGGTTGGAGAGACCCAGTACTTC
CASIRTTVGETQYF
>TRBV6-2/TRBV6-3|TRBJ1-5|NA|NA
TGTGCCAGCAGTTACTCTGTGGCGGCTGGCAATCAGCCCCAGCATTTT
CASSYSVAAGNQPQHF
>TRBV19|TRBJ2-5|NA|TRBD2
TGTGCCAGTAGTATGCGGGGGGAAGAGACCCAGTACTTC
CASSMRGEETQYF
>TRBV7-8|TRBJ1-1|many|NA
TGTGCCAGCAGCCTGGGACGGATAAACACTGAAGCTTTCTTT
CASSLGRINTEAFF
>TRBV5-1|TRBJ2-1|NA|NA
TGCGCCAGCAGCTTCCTCAACAATGAGCAGTTCTTC
CASSFLNNEQFF
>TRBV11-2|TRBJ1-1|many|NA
TGTGCCAGCAGCTTATTGGGGGCTGGCACTGAAGCTTTCTTT
CASSLLGAGTEAFF
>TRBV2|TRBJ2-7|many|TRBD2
TGTGCCAGCAGTGAACCTAGCGGGAGCCCCTACGAGCAGTACTTC
CASSEPSGSPYEQYF
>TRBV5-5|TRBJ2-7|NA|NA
TGTGCCAGCAGCCCTCGACAGGGAGGCTCGAGCGAGCAGTACTTC
CASSPRQGGSSEQYF
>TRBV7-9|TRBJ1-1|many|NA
TGTGCCAGCAGCTTAGAGGGGCTTGAAGCTTTCTTT
CASSLEGLEAFF
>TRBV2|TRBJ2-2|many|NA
TGTGCCAGCAGTGTGGCCGGGGAGCTGTTTTTT
CASSVAGELFF
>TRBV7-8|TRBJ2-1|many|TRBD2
TGTGCCAGCAGCTTAGATATTGGGACTAGCGGGAGTGGCAACAATGAGCAGTTCTTC
CASSLDIGTSGSGNNEQFF
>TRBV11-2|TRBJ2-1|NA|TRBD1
TGTGCCAGCAGCTTAGCTGGTCCGGGACAGGGCATTCTAAATGAGCAGTTCTTC
CASSLAGPGQGILNEQFF
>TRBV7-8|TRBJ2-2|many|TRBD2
TGTGCCAGCAGCTTAGTCCCTAGCGGGGCCACCGGGGAGCTGTTTTTT
CASSLVPSGATGELFF
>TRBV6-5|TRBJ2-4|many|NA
TGTGCCAGCAGGGGCCGGGACTCGAAAAACATTCAGTACTTC
CASRGRDSKNIQYF
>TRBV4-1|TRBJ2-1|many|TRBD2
TGCGCCAGCAGCCAGGAACCGGGACTAGCGCCTAACAATGAGCAGTTCTTC
CASSQEPGLAPNNEQFF
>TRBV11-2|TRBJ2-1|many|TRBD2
TGTGCCAGCAGCCTCGGACTAGCGGAGGACAATGAGCAGTTCTTC
CASSLGLAEDNEQFF
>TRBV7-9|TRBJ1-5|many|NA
TGTGCCAGCAGCCCCAAGGGGACGGGACAGCCCCAGCATTTT
CASSPKGTGQPQHF
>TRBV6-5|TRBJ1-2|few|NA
TGTGCCAGCAGTTACGCGACGGACTATGGCTACACCTTC
CASSYATDYGYTF
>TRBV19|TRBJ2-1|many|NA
TGTGCCAGTAGTATTAGCCTCCTATACAATGAGCAGTTCTTC
CASSISLLYNEQFF
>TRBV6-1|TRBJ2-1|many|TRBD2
TGTGCCAGCAGTGAAGGGACTAGCGCGTACAATGAGCAGTTCTTC
CASSEGTSAYNEQFF
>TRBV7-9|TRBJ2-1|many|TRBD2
TGTGCCAGCAGCCAAAGGACTAGCCGGCCTCATTCTGAGCAGTTCTTC
CASSQRTSRPHSEQFF
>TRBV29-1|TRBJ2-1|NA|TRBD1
TGCAGCGTTGAGAGTGGGACAGCGAGCGCTAGGGTCTTC
CSVESGTASARVF
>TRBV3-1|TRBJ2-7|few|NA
TGTGCCAGCAGCCAAATTGCGACCACCTACGAGCAGTACTTC
CASSQIATTYEQYF
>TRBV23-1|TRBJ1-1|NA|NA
TGCGCCAGCAGTCAATCGAAGCGGAAGAACACTGAAGCTTTCTTT
CASSQSKRKNTEAFF
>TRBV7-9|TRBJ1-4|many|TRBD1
TGTGCCAGCAGCAGCCCGGGACAGGGTGGTGAAAAACTGTTTTTT
CASSSPGQGGEKLFF
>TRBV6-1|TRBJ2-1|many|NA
TGTGCCAGCAGTGGGCCCCTCCTAGCGAACAATGAGCAGTTCTTC
CASSGPLLANNEQFF
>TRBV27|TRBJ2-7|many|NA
TGTGCCAGCAGTTCTGGTAGCTCCTACGAGCAGTACTTC
CASSSGSSYEQYF
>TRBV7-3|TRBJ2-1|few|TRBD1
TGTGCCAGCAGCCCCGCACAGGGGAATGAGCAGTTCTTC
CASSPAQGNEQFF
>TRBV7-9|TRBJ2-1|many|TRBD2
TGTGCCAGCAGCTCCCAGCGGGGGATCACTGCAAACTACAATGAGCAGTTCTTC
CASSSQRGITANYNEQFF
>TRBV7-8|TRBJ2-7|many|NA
TGTGCCAGCAGCTTAGTGGGCCAAGAAGCCTACGAGCAGTACTTC
CASSLVGQEAYEQYF